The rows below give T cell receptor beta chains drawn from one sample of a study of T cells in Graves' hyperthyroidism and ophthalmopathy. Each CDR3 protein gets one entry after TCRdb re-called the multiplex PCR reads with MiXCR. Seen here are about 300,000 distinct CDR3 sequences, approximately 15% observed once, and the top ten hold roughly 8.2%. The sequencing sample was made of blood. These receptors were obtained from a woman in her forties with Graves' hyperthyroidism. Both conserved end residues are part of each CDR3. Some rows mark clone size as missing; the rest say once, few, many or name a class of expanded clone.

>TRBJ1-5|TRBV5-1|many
CASSLGGGSNQPQHF
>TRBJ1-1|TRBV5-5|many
CASSLGQGEVNTEAFF
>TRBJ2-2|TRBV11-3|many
CASSPGQLNTGELFF
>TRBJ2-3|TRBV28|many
CASRIRTGTQYF
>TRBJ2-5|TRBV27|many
CASSSAGPRETQYF
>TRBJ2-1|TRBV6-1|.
CASSLGLARNEQFF
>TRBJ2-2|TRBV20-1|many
CSARDGRTPTGELFF
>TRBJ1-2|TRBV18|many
CASSPGGGYGYTF
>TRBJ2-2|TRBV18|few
CASSPLAGWTGELFF
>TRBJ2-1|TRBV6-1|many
CASSVSSGRINEQFF
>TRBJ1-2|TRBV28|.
CASSGGGSVNYGYTF
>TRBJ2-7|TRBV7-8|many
CASSLGAGGSYEQYF
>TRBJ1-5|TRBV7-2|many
CASSRSGAVNQPQHF
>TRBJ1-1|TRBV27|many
CASSFSTEAFF
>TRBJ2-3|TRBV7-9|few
CASSPPDSRRYTDTQYF
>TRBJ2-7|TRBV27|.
CASSFRYRDPPYEQYF
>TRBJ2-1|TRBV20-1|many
CSARVSSGNEQFF
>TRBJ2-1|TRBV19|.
CASSIGGGWDEQFF
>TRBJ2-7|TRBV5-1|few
CASSLAPGSYEQYF
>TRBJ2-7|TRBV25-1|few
CASSQLTSGYSYEQYF
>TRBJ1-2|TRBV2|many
CASLPRQGRGYGYTF
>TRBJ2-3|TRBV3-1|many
CASSQGLDTDTQYF
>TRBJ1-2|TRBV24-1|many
CATSDSGQDRSYGYTF
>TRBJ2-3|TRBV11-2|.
CASSPWTGSTDTQYF
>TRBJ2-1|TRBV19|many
CASSTGLTSSYNEQFF
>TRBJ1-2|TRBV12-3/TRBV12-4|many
CASTLGSYGYTF